The rows below give T cell receptor beta chains drawn from one sample of a study of blood T cells in healthy people across ages. TCRdb processed the 5' RACE reads anew with MiXCR; each CDR3 protein has one entry. The sample consists of more than 1.4 million distinct CDR3 sequences, roughly 40% of them appearing once. Sequenced sample: blood. These receptors were collected from a woman in her late teens or twenties in good health. Both conserved end residues are part of each CDR3. The D gene is left open where the match is weak. Expanded clones get a size class; other rows say once, few or many, or leave the size out.

V gene,clone size,J gene,D gene,CDR3 DNA,CDR3 protein
TRBV4-1,many,TRBJ2-3,TRBD1,TGCGCCAGCAGCCAAGCCAACAGGGGTGATACGCAGTATTTT,CASSQANRGDTQYF
TRBV4-1,.,TRBJ1-6,.,TGCGCCAGCAGCCTTGGAGGTAGCTCGAGTAATTCACCCCTCCACTTT,CASSLGGSSSNSPLHF
TRBV12-3/TRBV12-4,once,TRBJ1-2,.,TGTGCCAGCAGTCAAGGGGGATTTTACTATGGCTACACCTTC,CASSQGGFYYGYTF
TRBV6-2/TRBV6-3,few,TRBJ2-7,TRBD1,TGTGCCAGCAGTTACGGACAGGTCTACTCCTACGAGCAGTACTTC,CASSYGQVYSYEQYF
TRBV7-2,few,TRBJ2-1,TRBD2,TGTGCCAGCAGCTTAATGGGCTTTGGGAGGGACAATGAGCAGTTCTTC,CASSLMGFGRDNEQFF
TRBV12-3/TRBV12-4,.,TRBJ2-6,.,TGTGCCAGTAGTTGGCGGGCTTGGGGGGCCAACGTCCTGACTTTC,CASSWRAWGANVLTF
TRBV20-1,.,TRBJ2-5,TRBD2,TGCAGTGCTAGAGACGGGGCCCCATTAGCGGGAGTTGAAGAGCAGTACTTC,CSARDGAPLAGVEEQYF
TRBV29-1,many,TRBJ2-1,TRBD2,TGCAGCGTTGGAGACTTAGCGGGAGGGTCCTACAATGAGCAGTTCTTC,CSVGDLAGGSYNEQFF
TRBV7-9,few,TRBJ1-2,TRBD1,TGTGCCAGCAGCGCCCGGGACAGGGGGCGATATGGCTACACCTTC,CASSARDRGRYGYTF
TRBV6-1,.,TRBJ2-5,TRBD2,TGTGCCAGCAGAAAACTTTCCGAGGGGTTAGCGGGAGCTGATGAGCAGTACTTC,CASRKLSEGLAGADEQYF
TRBV29-1,.,TRBJ2-1,.,TGCAGCGTTGAGAGTTTCTTACGACTAGCCTACAATGAGCAGTTCTTC,CSVESFLRLAYNEQFF
TRBV12-3/TRBV12-4,.,TRBJ2-3,.,TGTGCCAGCAGTTTAATCCCTTTACACTCATCAACAGATACGCAGTATTTT,CASSLIPLHSSTDTQYF
TRBV6-1,few,TRBJ2-7,.,TGTGCCAGCAGTGAAAGCGCTCAGGCGAGGTGGGAGCAGTACTTC,CASSESAQARWEQYF
TRBV6-1,.,TRBJ1-5,.,TGTGCCAGCAGTAGAGGGGCGTTTGGCAATCAGCCCCAGCATTTT,CASSRGAFGNQPQHF
TRBV10-3,few,TRBJ1-1,TRBD1,TGTGCCATCAGTGACCAAGGGACAGGGGGGTTTGAAGCTTTCTTT,CAISDQGTGGFEAFF
TRBV4-1,few,TRBJ2-1,TRBD2,TGCGCCAGCAGCCAAGGGCAGTTCGGGAGGGAGGGTGGTGAGCAGTTCTTC,CASSQGQFGREGGEQFF
TRBV5-4,once,TRBJ2-5,.,TGTGCCAGCAGCTTCGGTCCTAGCGTGAATGAGCAGTACTTC,CASSFGPSVNEQYF
TRBV27,many,TRBJ2-5,TRBD2,TGTGCCAGCAGAGGACTAGCGGGGGAAGAGACCCAGTACTTC,CASRGLAGEETQYF
TRBV7-9,.,TRBJ2-7,.,TGTGCCACCTCCGTGGCCGAGCAGTACTTC,CATSVAEQYF
TRBV20-1,.,TRBJ2-7,.,TGCAGTGCTAGTCCGGTAGGTGGTGGGCGAGGGACCTACGAGCAGTACTTC,CSASPVGGGRGTYEQYF